This T cell receptor beta chain was recorded in a study of early stage breast cancer tumors. The length of the CDR3 is 14 residues. Trimming cost V 5 bases and J 4 bases; bases outside gene matches: 3. The V gene's germline CDR1 is WNHNN and CDR2 SYGVQD (reference sequence). Profiled with immunoSEQ multiplex PCR; TCRdb holds only in-frame clones, not every one. Here the sample spans a few thousand clones, under 80% being singletons. Material for sequencing was normal breast tissue next to the tumor. The TCR was taken from a person aged 55 to 70 with breast cancer. The chain is built from TRBV10-1 and TRBJ2-2; 8 bases match TRBD1. CDR3 residues: CASSPDRGTGELFF. CDR3 DNA: TGCGCCAGCAGTCCAGACAGGGGCACCGGGGAGCTGTTTTTT.